These T cell receptor beta chains were read from a single sample in a study of blood T cell repertoires in COVID-19. Assay used: immunoSEQ multiplex PCR; TCRdb lists only in-frame clones, some missing. The sample consists of about 400,000 clones, 87% of them appearing once. The sample consisted of PBMCs or T cells enriched from blood (not recorded which). The receptors derive from a young woman with acute COVID-19. Both conserved end residues are part of each CDR3. D genes are given only for firm matches. Part of the rows lack a size; the others show once, few, many or a class for expanded clones.

J gene: TRBJ1-1; D gene: .; V gene: TRBV5-1; clone size: few; CDR3 DNA: TGCGCCAGCAGCTCGGTGCTAGGGGGTTCCACTGAAGCTTTCTTT; CDR3 protein: CASSSVLGGSTEAFF
J gene: TRBJ2-2; D gene: .; V gene: TRBV29-1; clone size: .; CDR3 DNA: TGCAGCGTTGAAGAGTCGGGCACCGGGGAGCTGTTTTTT; CDR3 protein: CSVEESGTGELFF
J gene: TRBJ2-2; D gene: TRBD2; V gene: TRBV7-2; clone size: .; CDR3 DNA: TGTGCCAGCAGCACCAGACTAGCGCAGTTTCGCGCCGGGGAGCTGTTTTTT; CDR3 protein: CASSTRLAQFRAGELFF
J gene: TRBJ1-1; D gene: TRBD1; V gene: TRBV18; clone size: .; CDR3 DNA: TGTGCCAGCTCACCCTTCGACAGGGGCAGGGACACTGAAGCTTTCTTT; CDR3 protein: CASSPFDRGRDTEAFF
J gene: TRBJ2-7; D gene: .; V gene: TRBV27; clone size: .; CDR3 DNA: TGTGCCAGCAGTTACACAGGGACCAACGGGCACGAGCAGTACTTC; CDR3 protein: CASSYTGTNGHEQYF
J gene: TRBJ2-7; D gene: TRBD1; V gene: TRBV18; clone size: .; CDR3 DNA: TGTGCCAGCTCACCATCACAGGGGGCAAGGGAGCAGTACTTC; CDR3 protein: CASSPSQGAREQYF
J gene: TRBJ1-2; D gene: .; V gene: TRBV19; clone size: .; CDR3 DNA: TGTGCCAGTAGCCCCGGACATCTCTATGGCTACACCTTC; CDR3 protein: CASSPGHLYGYTF
J gene: TRBJ1-1; D gene: TRBD1; V gene: TRBV10-1; clone size: few; CDR3 DNA: TGCGCCAGCAGTGGTGGACAGGGTGGCGGCGGAAGGGCTGAAGCTTTCTTT; CDR3 protein: CASSGGQGGGGRAEAFF
J gene: TRBJ2-1; D gene: .; V gene: TRBV5-4; clone size: .; CDR3 DNA: TGTGCCAGCAGCTTTAGCGTGCTAGCGACAAATAATGAGCAGTTCTTC; CDR3 protein: CASSFSVLATNNEQFF
J gene: TRBJ1-2; D gene: .; V gene: TRBV27; clone size: few; CDR3 DNA: TGTGCCAGCAGTTTATGGGCCCCGGGGGGGGAGTATGGCTACACCTTC; CDR3 protein: CASSLWAPGGEYGYTF
J gene: TRBJ1-1; D gene: TRBD1; V gene: TRBV3-1/TRBV3-2; clone size: .; CDR3 DNA: TGTGCCAGCAGCCAAGAAACCGGGACAGGGGACACTGAAGCTTTCTTT; CDR3 protein: CASSQETGTGDTEAFF
J gene: TRBJ2-2; D gene: .; V gene: TRBV7-6; clone size: .; CDR3 DNA: TGTGCCAGCAGCCCACAGGGATACACCGGGGAGCTGTTTTTT; CDR3 protein: CASSPQGYTGELFF
J gene: TRBJ2-4; D gene: TRBD1; V gene: TRBV5-6; clone size: .; CDR3 DNA: TGTGCCAGCAGCCGAGGTCGGACAGGGTCCATTCAGTACTTC; CDR3 protein: CASSRGRTGSIQYF
J gene: TRBJ2-1; D gene: .; V gene: TRBV7-3; clone size: .; CDR3 DNA: TGTGCCAGCAGCTTAATAGGACAGTACAATGAGCAGTTCTTC; CDR3 protein: CASSLIGQYNEQFF
J gene: TRBJ1-6; D gene: TRBD1; V gene: TRBV7-8; clone size: .; CDR3 DNA: TGTGCCAGCGAGGTACAGGGGCAACACTCACCCCTCCACTTT; CDR3 protein: CASEVQGQHSPLHF
J gene: TRBJ1-3; D gene: .; V gene: TRBV21-1; clone size: few; CDR3 DNA: TGTGCCAGCAGCAGGGGACAGGGGGTAACTGGAAACACCATATATTTT; CDR3 protein: CASSRGQGVTGNTIYF
J gene: TRBJ1-5; D gene: .; V gene: TRBV11-2; clone size: .; CDR3 DNA: TGTGCCAGCAGCCCCCAGGGGATTAATCAGCCCCAGCATTTT; CDR3 protein: CASSPQGINQPQHF
J gene: TRBJ2-7; D gene: .; V gene: TRBV12-3/TRBV12-4; clone size: .; CDR3 DNA: TGTGCCAGCAGCCCTACAGGGACGTACGAGCAGTACTTC; CDR3 protein: CASSPTGTYEQYF
J gene: TRBJ1-5; D gene: TRBD1; V gene: TRBV28; clone size: .; CDR3 DNA: TGTGCCAGCAGTAGTGGGACAGGGGGGACTCAGCCCCAGCATTTT; CDR3 protein: CASSSGTGGTQPQHF
J gene: TRBJ2-1; D gene: TRBD1; V gene: TRBV9; clone size: .; CDR3 DNA: TGTGCCAGCAGCCCGTTAGCGGGACAGGGGGGGAATGAGCAGTTCTTC; CDR3 protein: CASSPLAGQGGNEQFF
J gene: TRBJ1-1; D gene: .; V gene: TRBV19; clone size: .; CDR3 DNA: TGTGCCACCCTCCTCGGGGGTGGCACTGAAGCTTTCTTT; CDR3 protein: CATLLGGGTEAFF
J gene: TRBJ2-7; D gene: TRBD1; V gene: TRBV7-2; clone size: .; CDR3 DNA: TGTGCCAGCAGCTTAGCTGCCGGGACAGGCGGGGAGCAGTACTTC; CDR3 protein: CASSLAAGTGGEQYF
J gene: TRBJ1-1; D gene: .; V gene: TRBV19; clone size: .; CDR3 DNA: TGTGCCAGTAGTATAGGGTACGGGGACACTGAAGCTTTCTTT; CDR3 protein: CASSIGYGDTEAFF
J gene: TRBJ1-3; D gene: .; V gene: TRBV19; clone size: .; CDR3 DNA: TGTGCCAGTAGTGACAGACCAAACTCTGGAAACACCATATATTTT; CDR3 protein: CASSDRPNSGNTIYF
J gene: TRBJ1-4; D gene: .; V gene: TRBV29-1; clone size: .; CDR3 DNA: TGCAGCGTTGTTAGGGGTAGCGGAAAACTGTTTTTT; CDR3 protein: CSVVRGSGKLFF